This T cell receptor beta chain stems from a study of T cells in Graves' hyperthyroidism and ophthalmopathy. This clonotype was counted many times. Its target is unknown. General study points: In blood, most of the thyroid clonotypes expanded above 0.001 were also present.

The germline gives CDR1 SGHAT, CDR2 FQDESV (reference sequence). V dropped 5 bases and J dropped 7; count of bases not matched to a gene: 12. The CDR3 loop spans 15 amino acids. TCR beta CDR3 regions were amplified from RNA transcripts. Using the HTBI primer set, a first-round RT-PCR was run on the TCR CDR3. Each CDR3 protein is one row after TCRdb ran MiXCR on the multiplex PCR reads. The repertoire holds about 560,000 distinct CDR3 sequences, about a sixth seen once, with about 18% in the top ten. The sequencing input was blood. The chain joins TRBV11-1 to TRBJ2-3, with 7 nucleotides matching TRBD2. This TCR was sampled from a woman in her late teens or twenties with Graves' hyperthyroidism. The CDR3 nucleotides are TGTGCCAGCAGCCCCCGGACTAGTTCGGTACATACGCAGTATTTT. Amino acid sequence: CASSPRTSSVHTQYF.